This entry features one T cell receptor beta chain sequence. The sample comes from a study of blood T cell repertoires in COVID-19. Overall study: The cDNA or gDNA used as material had been derived from T cells, B-cell-depleted T cells, or PBMCs.

The germline gives CDR1 SQVTM, CDR2 ANQGSEA. The CDR3 totals 13 residues. The ends were cut back, 1 base at V and 3 bases at J, with 9 bases in the middle. Those enrolled, adults aged roughly 18 to 89 years, came from about two dozen US areas. Sequencing used immunoSEQ multiplex PCR; TCRdb keeps in-frame clones, though not all of them. The sample includes about 81,000 clones, approximately 90% of them seen just once. The V gene is TRBV29-1, the J gene TRBJ2-5; unclear D gene. Sequencing used PBMCs or T cells enriched from blood (not recorded which). The TCR was taken from a woman in her fifties or sixties with acute COVID-19. CDR3 residues: CSVEVAVEETQYF. DNA of the CDR3: TGCAGCGTTGAAGTGGCAGTGGAAGAGACCCAGTACTTC. Together with reference TRBV29-1 and TRBJ2-5, the CDR3 gives the full variable domain: SAVISQKPSRDICQRGTSLTIQCQVDSQVTMMFWYRQQPGQSLTLIATANQGSEATYESGFVIDKFPISRPNLTFSTLTVSNMSPEDSSIYLCSVEVAVEETQYFGPGTRLLVL.